One and the same sample provided the 5 T cell receptor beta chains below, sequenced in a study of response to subunit inactivated influenza vaccine. Each CDR3 protein is one row after TCRdb ran MiXCR on the RT-PCR reads. This sample has roughly 290,000 distinct CDR3 sequences, with 20% to 25% found just once. The sample consisted of PBMCs from blood, taken 21 months after vaccination. The receptors stem from a man aged 50 to 69 who received an inactivated influenza vaccine.

The V and J genes are TRBV3-1 and TRBJ2-5; TRBD2 matches at 7 bases. This CDR3 is 14 amino acids long. V dropped 0 bases and J dropped 7; count of bases not matched to a gene: 5. Germline CDR1 is LGHDT and CDR2 is YNNKEL (reference sequence). Written as DNA, the CDR3 is TGTGCCAGCAGCCAAGAAGCGGGGCAGGGGACCCAGTACTTC. Translation gives CASSQEAGQGTQYF.

The table lists this clonotype with many counts. The gene calls are TRBV7-8 and TRBJ1-4; D unclear. Per germline, CDR1 SGHVS and CDR2 FQNEAQ. The CDR3 extends over 15 amino acids. V lost 3 bases and J 7 bases, leaving 15 bases between the germline ends. The CDR3 here is CASSFRSNSGEKLFF. CDR3 nucleotides: TGTGCCAGCAGCTTTCGATCGAACAGTGGTGAAAAACTGTTTTTT.

This chain uses TRBV6-2 or TRBV6-3 with TRBJ1-1, with 7 bases aligning to TRBD1. Germline CDR1 MNHEY, CDR2 SVGEGT. The V and J ends lost 4 bases and 3 bases, in that order; junction bases with no gene match: 11. The CDR3 runs to 16 residues. CDR3 in DNA: TGTGCCAGCAGTTCGTCCTACAGGGGACGCGACACTGAAGCTTTCTTT. Its translation: CASSSSYRGRDTEAFF.

This clonotype was observed a few times. The rearrangement joins TRBV13 to TRBJ2-1, with 9 bases matching TRBD2. V lost 0 bases and J lost 3; bases outside the gene matches: 6. The CDR3 totals 17 residues. Germline-derived CDR1 and CDR2 are PRHDT and FYEKMQ (reference sequence). The CDR3: CASSLGAGGPYYNEQFF. The CDR3 coding sequence is TGTGCCAGCAGCTTAGGAGCGGGGGGACCTTACTACAATGAGCAGTTCTTC.

The chain is built from TRBV7-8 and TRBJ1-1; D remains ambiguous. Germline assignment: CDR1 SGHVS and CDR2 FQNEAQ. Trimming removed 2 bases at V and 5 bases at J, with 12 bases between. The CDR3 is 14 amino acids. CDR3 amino acids: CASSLRTAETEAFF. CDR3 bases: TGTGCCAGCAGCTTAAGGACGGCTGAGACTGAAGCTTTCTTT.